This TCR beta chain was sequenced in a study of T cell repertoires in cytomegalovirus infection. Each CDR3 protein gets one entry after TCRdb re-called the reads with MiXCR. The sample yields 600,000 to 800,000 distinct CDR3 sequences, 24% seen once. Trimming removed 7 bases at V and 0 bases at J, with 8 bases between. The CDR3 is 13 amino acids. The source material was CD8+ T cells from PBMCs. The receptor was derived from a human donor in good health (CMV status not recorded). Some clones in this sample may be carry-over from other donors' samples. J is TRBJ2-3 and V is TRBV12-3 or TRBV12-4; no reliable D call. CDR3 in DNA: TGTGCCAGCATCATTGAGAGCACAGATACGCAGTATTTT. Translation: CASIIESTDTQYF.